This T cell receptor beta chain was retrieved from a study of shared T cell receptors in the human thymus (dated by TCRdb to about 2021). Background for the entire study: The study examined how the human thymus generates shared, self-reactive T-cell receptor alpha chains.

This clone appeared once. Its binding antigen is unknown. No per-base quality is available; no much larger clone lies one base away. V is cut back by 6 bases and J by 3 bases, with 5 bases in the junction unmatched. Measured from the cysteine to the phenylalanine, the CDR3 is 13 residues long. The entry retains the CDR3 DNA only, 39 bases that are in frame from base 1. The germline V gene provides CDR1 MRHNA and CDR2 SNTAGT. The library was generated by the immunoSEQ multiplex PCR assay. Imported from immuneACCESS, the table was reduced by TCRdb to in-frame sequences with V and J called. These copies leave out some clones; in studies compared against another copy, an unresolved V gene accounts for under half, and the cause of the remainder is not known. The sample table contains over 650,000 clones; only one count was recorded for around 87% of them. The top ten clonotypes cover approximately 0.0097% of the sample.

This sample was shared with a second study, whose subject was human thymus T cells. The second paper states: Immunologically healthy infants undergoing open corrective cardiac surgery for congenital heart defects in Finland were used as donors. Thymus tissue was obtained as surgical resects removed during corrective cardiac surgery. V and J gene segment usage appeared biased in both thymic and peripheral blood repertoires. Highly overlapping thymic TCR repertoires among unrelated individuals were reported in the related research. The study characterized TCR alpha and beta repertoires from under ten infant thymus samples and a few related peripheral blood samples. Donor ages ranged from about 6 to 244 days, and the cohort comprised six or seven male and a couple of female infants. Thymocytes were freed from the tissue by mechanical means and kept at -70 degrees C as pellets of roughly 8.5-31 million cells. A QIAsymphony instrument was used to extract genomic DNA from frozen cell pellets. The immunoSEQ multiplex PCR assay was used to amplify the TCRB and TCRAD loci from a standardized amount of quality-controlled genomic DNA. The amplicons covered the V(D)J region and were long enough to include the CDR3 and to identify the V and J genes. Amplicon sequencing was performed on an Illumina platform through the commercial immunoSEQ service. Primer bias and sequencing errors were corrected as previously described, and TCRAD and TCRB were defined on the basis of the IMGT database. immunoSEQ Analyzer 3.0 and VDJTools were used for repertoire analysis, which covered basic statistics, V/J segment usage, diversity estimates, rarefaction and pairwise overlap. Diversity was estimated using the Chao1, ChaoE, Efron-Thisted, Shannon and inverse Simpson indices, and was also estimated on datasets down-sampled to the size of the smallest sample. Repertoire overlap used strict matching of CDR3 nucleotide sequence, V gene and J gene, with Jaccard-based multidimensional scaling clustering. Thymus samples yielded on average about 810,000 unique TCRB clonotypes, compared with 80,000 to 85,000 from blood samples.

The chain joins TRBV6-4 to TRBJ2-7; TRBD1 matches 7 bases in the middle. The sequence came from a boy in the first two years of life with a congenital heart defect. Donor details come from another sample of the same person, matched by shared clones. Sequencing was carried out using thymocytes. The CDR3 corresponds to CASSARQGYEQYF. The nucleotides are TGTGCCAGCAGCGCCAGACAGGGCTACGAGCAGTACTTC.